This T cell receptor (beta chain) came from a study of cytomegalovirus exposure and HLA in healthy donors. The method was immunoSEQ multiplex PCR; TCRdb's version includes in-frame clones alone and lacks a portion of them. The sample lists about 330,000 clones; roughly 88% were seen once. CDR3 length equals 17 residues. Germline assignment: CDR1 SGHVS and CDR2 FNYEAQ. V was trimmed by 3 bases and J by 2 bases, leaving 18 bases between them. The chain combines TRBV7-6 with TRBJ2-3; D is unclear. The receptor was isolated from a young woman in good health and CMV-seronegative. Specimen: PBMCs. The CDR3 nucleotides read TGTGCCAGCAGCTTTGGTTCTAGATTCCAAATCACAGATACGCAGTATTTT. This translates into CASSFGSRFQITDTQYF.